The subject of this entry is one TCR beta chain. This CDR3 has 13 residues. V was clipped by 2 bases and J by 6 bases, with 11 bases between them. From germline, CDR1 is SNHLY and CDR2 FYNNEI. These data are taken from a study of blood T cell repertoires in COVID-19. Study in general: Samples representing acute and convalescent COVID-19 were sourced from the United States, Italy and Spain.

The assay was immunoSEQ multiplex PCR, and TCRdb's table has in-frame clones only and misses some. This sample yields 200,000 to 300,000 clones, of which roughly 88% are seen a single time; approximately 5.5% belongs to the top ten. Specimen: peripheral blood. The rearrangement links TRBV2 to TRBJ2-7; D call uncertain. This sequence was found in a woman older than 75 with COVID-19, enrolled during active disease. CDR3 region: CASSESRYGEQYV. CDR3 bases: TGTGCCAGCAGTGAAAGCCGCTATGGCGAGCAGTACGTC.